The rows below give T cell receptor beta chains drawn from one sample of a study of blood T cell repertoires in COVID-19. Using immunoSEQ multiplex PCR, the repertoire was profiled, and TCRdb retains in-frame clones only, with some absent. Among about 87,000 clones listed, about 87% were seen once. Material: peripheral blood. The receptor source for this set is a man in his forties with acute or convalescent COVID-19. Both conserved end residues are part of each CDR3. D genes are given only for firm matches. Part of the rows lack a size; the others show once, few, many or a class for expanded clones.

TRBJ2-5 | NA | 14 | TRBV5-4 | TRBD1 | CASSLGQEQETQYF | TGTGCCAGCAGTCTTGGACAGGAACAAGAGACCCAGTACTTC
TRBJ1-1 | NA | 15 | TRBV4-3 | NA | CASSQDLGPNTEAFF | TGCGCCAGCAGCCAAGATCTGGGGCCAAACACTGAAGCTTTCTTT
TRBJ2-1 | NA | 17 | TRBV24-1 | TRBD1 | CATSDLKSGTGGVERFF | TGTGCCACCAGTGACCTTAAATCCGGGACAGGGGGCGTTGAGAGGTTCTTC
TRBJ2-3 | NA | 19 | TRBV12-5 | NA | CASGLTRKAGESGTDTQYF | TGTGCTAGTGGTTTGACTCGAAAAGCCGGGGAATCGGGCACAGATACGCAGTATTTT
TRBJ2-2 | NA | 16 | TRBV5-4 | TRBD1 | CASSPNRGRSSGELFF | TGTGCCAGCAGCCCAAACAGGGGGCGGTCGAGCGGGGAGCTGTTTTTT
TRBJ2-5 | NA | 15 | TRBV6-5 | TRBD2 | CASSHPGGGWETQYF | TGTGCCAGCAGCCACCCGGGGGGGGGCTGGGAGACCCAGTACTTC
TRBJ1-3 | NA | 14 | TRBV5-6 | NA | CASSLPAQGNTIYF | TGTGCCAGCAGCTTGCCCGCACAGGGAAACACCATATATTTT
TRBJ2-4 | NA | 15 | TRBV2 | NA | CASSASQLAKNIQYF | TGTGCCAGCAGTGCGTCACAGCTAGCCAAAAACATTCAGTACTTC
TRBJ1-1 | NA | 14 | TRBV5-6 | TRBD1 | CASCRGPGDTEAFF | TGTGCCAGCTGCAGGGGGCCTGGGGACACTGAAGCTTTCTTT
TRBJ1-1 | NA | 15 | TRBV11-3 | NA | CASSLDSRGKTEAFF | TGTGCCAGCAGCTTAGACAGTCGGGGGAAGACTGAAGCTTTCTTT
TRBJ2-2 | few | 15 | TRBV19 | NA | CASSTSSSNTGELFF | TGTGCCAGTAGTACCTCTTCCTCGAACACCGGGGAGCTGTTTTTT
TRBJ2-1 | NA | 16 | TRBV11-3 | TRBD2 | CASSQSSSGDYNEQFF | TGTGCCAGCAGCCAAAGCTCTAGCGGGGATTACAATGAGCAGTTCTTC
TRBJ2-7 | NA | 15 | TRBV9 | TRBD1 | CASSPRQGDNYEQYF | TGTGCCAGCAGCCCCAGACAGGGGGACAACTACGAGCAGTACTTC
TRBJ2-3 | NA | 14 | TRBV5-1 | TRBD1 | CASSPGTVLDTQYF | TGCGCCAGCAGCCCCGGGACAGTCTTAGATACGCAGTATTTT
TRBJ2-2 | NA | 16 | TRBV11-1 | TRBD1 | CASIPAGTGGTGELFF | TGTGCCAGCATCCCTGCCGGGACAGGGGGGACCGGGGAGCTGTTTTTT
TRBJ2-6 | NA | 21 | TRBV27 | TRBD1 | CASSPRPQGPILNSGANVLTF | TGTGCCAGCAGTCCTCGTCCACAGGGGCCAATTCTCAACTCTGGGGCCAACGTCCTGACTTTC
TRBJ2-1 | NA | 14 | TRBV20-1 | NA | CSASTFAGSQEQFF | TGCAGTGCTAGTACCTTTGCGGGTTCTCAGGAGCAGTTCTTC
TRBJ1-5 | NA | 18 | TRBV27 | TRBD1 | CASSQTGGAPPLNQPQHF | TGTGCCAGCAGTCAGACAGGGGGTGCGCCTCCCCTCAATCAGCCCCAGCATTTT
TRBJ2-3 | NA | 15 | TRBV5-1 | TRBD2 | CASREGRGSTDTQYF | TGCGCCAGCAGAGAGGGGCGGGGGAGCACAGATACGCAGTATTTT
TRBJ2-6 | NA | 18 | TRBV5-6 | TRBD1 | CASSGGTGTLSGANVLTF | TGTGCCAGCAGCGGGGGGACAGGGACCCTCTCTGGGGCCAACGTCCTGACTTTC
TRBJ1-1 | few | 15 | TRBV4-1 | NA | CASSQDLGGAREAFF | TGCGCCAGCAGCCAAGATCTTGGTGGGGCACGTGAAGCTTTCTTT
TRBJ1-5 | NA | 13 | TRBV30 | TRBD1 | CAWSRDRNQPQHF | TGTGCCTGGAGTCGGGACAGAAATCAGCCCCAGCATTTT
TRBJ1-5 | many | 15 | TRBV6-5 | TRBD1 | CASSHRGSGNQPQHF | TGTGCCAGCAGCCACAGGGGCTCGGGCAATCAGCCCCAGCATTTT
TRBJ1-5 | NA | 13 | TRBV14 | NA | CASSLHSNQPQHF | TGTGCCAGCAGCCTTCATAGCAATCAGCCCCAGCATTTT
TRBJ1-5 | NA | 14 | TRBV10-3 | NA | CAISAGASNQPQHF | TGTGCCATCAGTGCAGGGGCCAGCAATCAGCCCCAGCATTTT
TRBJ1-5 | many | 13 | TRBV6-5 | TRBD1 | CASSPQGYQPQHF | TGTGCCAGCAGTCCACAGGGGTATCAGCCCCAGCATTTT
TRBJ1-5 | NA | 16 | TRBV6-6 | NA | CASSPRGGDSNQPQHF | TGTGCCAGCAGTCCGCGGGGGGGGGATAGCAATCAGCCCCAGCATTTT
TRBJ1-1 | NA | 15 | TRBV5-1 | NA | CASSSRTESNTEAFF | TGCGCCAGCAGTTCTAGGACAGAGTCGAACACTGAAGCTTTCTTT
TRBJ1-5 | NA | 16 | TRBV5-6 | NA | CASSLVGAHSNQPQHF | TGTGCCAGCAGCTTGGTGGGGGCCCATAGCAATCAGCCCCAGCATTTT
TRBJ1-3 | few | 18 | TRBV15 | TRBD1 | CATSGPRTGIFSGNTIYF | TGTGCCACCAGCGGCCCCCGGACAGGGATATTCTCTGGAAACACCATATATTTT
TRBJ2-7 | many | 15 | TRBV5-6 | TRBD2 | CASSLGLGLASEQYF | TGTGCCAGCAGCCTAGGTTTGGGACTAGCTAGTGAGCAGTACTTC
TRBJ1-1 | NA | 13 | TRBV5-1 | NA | CASSSAGGTEAFF | TGCGCCAGCAGTTCTGCGGGAGGAACTGAAGCTTTCTTT
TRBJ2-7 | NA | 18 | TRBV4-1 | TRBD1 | CASSQDRGTGGAIDEQYF | TGCGCCAGCAGCCAAGATCGGGGGACAGGGGGTGCGATCGACGAGCAGTACTTC
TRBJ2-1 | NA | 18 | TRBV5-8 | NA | CASSLAPEGGELYNEQFF | TGTGCCAGCAGCTTGGCGCCAGAGGGGGGGGAACTATACAATGAGCAGTTCTTC
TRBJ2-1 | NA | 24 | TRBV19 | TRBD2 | CASSIDPRWASGRIDAGKINEQFF | TGTGCCAGTAGTATAGATCCTAGGTGGGCTAGCGGGAGGATAGATGCGGGAAAGATCAATGAGCAGTTCTTC